These 23 T cell receptor beta chains originate from one sample sequenced in a study of Graves' ophthalmopathy and Graves' hyperthyroidism (dated by TCRdb to between 2017 and 2018). The reads were generated on an Illumina HiSeq 2000. For repertoire sequencing, TCR beta CDR3 regions were amplified from RNA transcripts. HTBI primers and the Qiagen OneStep RT-PCR kit were used in a first-round RT-PCR, which was followed by a second-round multiplex PCR, size selection and purification. TCRdb handled the public reads itself, with Q25 trimming in fastp and clone calling in MiXCR, and kept productive beta chains. CDR3 protein sequences are deduplicated, and each keeps its most common genes and DNA. The sample table lists some 200,000 distinct CDR3 sequences, less than 30% of them with a count of one. Of the sample, 9.1% is held by the ten largest clones. The sample consisted of peripheral blood. Receptors originate from a man in his fifties with Graves' ophthalmopathy. Donor details come from another sample of the same person, matched by shared clones.

V gene TRBV6-1 combines with J gene TRBJ2-7, with 9 bases identical to TRBD2. Unmatched junction bases numbered 11, after V lost 1 base and J lost 1 base. Germline V gene lookup returns CDR1 MNHNS and CDR2 SASEGT. CDR3 length equals 18 residues. The chain's CDR3 is CASSEERTSVTTSYEQYF. In nucleotides, the CDR3 is TGTGCCAGCAGTGAAGAGCGGACTAGCGTTACAACTTCCTACGAGCAGTACTTC.

Many counts were recorded for this clonotype. V and J are TRBV27 and TRBJ2-2; D unclear. V was trimmed by 2 bases and J by 6 bases, leaving 13 bases between them. Germline V gene lookup returns CDR1 MNHEY and CDR2 SMNVEV (reference sequence). The CDR3 is made up of 15 amino acids. The chain's CDR3 is CASSLGWPAAGELFF. Written as DNA, the CDR3 is TGTGCCAGCAGTTTAGGTTGGCCTGCCGCCGGGGAGCTGTTTTTT.

This clonotype was seen ten or more times. V is TRBV7-3 and J is TRBJ2-7, with D perhaps being TRBD1 or TRBD2 (5 bases each). The length of the CDR3 is 19 residues. CDR1 is SGHTA and CDR2 is FQGTGA in the germline V gene. Trimming stripped 0 bases from V and 0 bases from J, with 21 bases between. The CDR3 region has the DNA TGTGCCAGCAGCTTAACGGGGGTTAGGGTGGCAGGGTTCTCCTACGAGCAGTACTTC. It is translated as CASSLTGVRVAGFSYEQYF.

This clonotype showed up just a few times. The genes are TRBV12-3 or TRBV12-4 and TRBJ2-7; D is unresolved. The CDR3 consists of 12 residues. Between the trimmed V and J ends, which lost 3 bases and 5 bases, there was a span of 8 bases. In nucleotides, the CDR3 is TGTGCCAGCAGTTTCTTCGCCCACGAGCAGTACTTC. Protein product: CASSFFAHEQYF.

This clonotype has ten or more counts. This sequence joins TRBV7-9 and TRBJ1-3; D remains ambiguous. The V gene's germline CDR1 is SEHNR and CDR2 FQNEAQ (reference sequence). V lost 3 bases, J lost 0 bases, and 9 bases lay in between. The CDR3 has 15 residues. DNA of the CDR3: TGTGCCAGCAGCTTGACCATTATCTCTGGAAACACCATATATTTT. Its translation is CASSLTIISGNTIYF.

Many counts were recorded for this clonotype. V is TRBV11-2 and J is TRBJ2-7; the D gene could be TRBD1 or TRBD2 (5 bases each). Trimming shortened V by 7 bases and J by 5 bases, and 18 bases separated the two germline ends. This CDR3 has 14 amino acids. The V gene's germline CDR1 is SGHAT and CDR2 FQNNGV. CDR3 loop: CASTPAGTQNEQYF. DNA of the CDR3: TGTGCCAGCACCCCTGCCGGGACCCAGAACGAGCAGTACTTC.

V and J are TRBV6-6 and TRBJ2-7, with a possible D match to TRBD2 (6 bases). V shed 11 bases and J shed 2 bases, with 16 bases lying between them. The germline CDR1 and CDR2 sequences are MNHNY and SVGAGI (reference sequence). This CDR3 region has 13 residues. The CDR3 coding sequence is TGTGCCGGGGGGTCCGGCGGACCCTACGAGCAGTACTTC. Amino acids: CAGGSGGPYEQYF.

This clonotype was counted ten times or more. V gene TRBV2 combines with J gene TRBJ2-7; D is unresolved. Deletions cut 4 bases from V and 6 bases from J, with 13 bases between. Looked up from germline, CDR1 is SNHLY and CDR2 is FYNNEI. The CDR3 loop spans 13 amino acids. Here the CDR3 reads CASSGPLPREQYF. CDR3 sequence (DNA): TGTGCCAGCAGTGGGCCTCTCCCGCGCGAGCAGTACTTC.

The table lists this clonotype with many counts. The chain links TRBV5-5 to TRBJ2-7; TRBD2 might be the D (5 bases). Trimming removed 2 bases at V and 6 bases at J, with 9 bases between. The CDR3 is made up of 12 amino acids. CDR1 SGHKS and CDR2 YYEKEE come from the germline V gene (reference sequence). This CDR3 is CASSLNGVEQYF. Written as DNA, the CDR3 is TGTGCCAGCAGCTTAAACGGGGTCGAGCAGTACTTC.

This clonotype was counted at least ten times. CDR3 amino acids: CASSPTGNYGEQYF. Here the CDR3 DNA reads TGTGCCAGCAGCCCTACAGGAAATTATGGCGAGCAGTACTTC. This chain uses TRBV11-3 with TRBJ2-7; TRBD1 is a possible D gene (5 bases). The CDR3 loop spans 14 amino acids. Trimming took off 5 bases at V and 6 bases at J, with 17 bases between the two ends. Germline assignment: CDR1 SGHNT and CDR2 YENEEA. The full variable domain, with the rest looked up from reference TRBV11-3 and TRBJ2-7, is EAGVVQSPRYKIIEKKQPVAFWCNPISGHNTLYWYLQNLGQGPELLIRYENEEAVDDSQLPKDRFSAERLKGVDSTLKIQPAELGDSAVYLCASSPTGNYGEQYFGPGTRLTVT.

The rearrangement joins TRBV27 to TRBJ1-2; D gene unclear. Per germline, CDR1 MNHEY and CDR2 SMNVEV (reference sequence). The length of the CDR3 is 14 residues. V lost 3 bases and J 3 bases, leaving 11 bases between the germline ends. In DNA, the CDR3 is TGTGCCAGCAGTTTCCACGGAAGAGACTATGGCTACACCTTC. Amino acid sequence: CASSFHGRDYGYTF.

The chain carries TRBV7-2 and TRBJ2-4, with D perhaps TRBD2 (5 bases). Per the germline V gene, CDR1 is SGHTA and CDR2 is FQGNSA. The length of the CDR3 is 16 residues. Trimming removed 2 bases from V and 0 bases from J, with 11 bases in between. The CDR3 nucleotides are TGTGCCAGCAGCTTAAAGCTAGCCCTAGCCAAAAACATTCAGTACTTC. Its protein is CASSLKLALAKNIQYF.

This clonotype was seen repeatedly, ten times or more. The rearrangement links TRBV12-3 or TRBV12-4 to TRBJ1-2; D gene uncertain. The CDR3 is made up of 12 amino acids. With 3 bases removed from V and 8 bases from J, the gap between germline ends came to 10 bases. The CDR3 here is CASSFAGEGYTF. The DNA of the CDR3 is TGTGCCAGCAGTTTCGCAGGAGAGGGCTACACCTTC.

This clonotype was detected many times. The chain couples TRBV14 to TRBJ1-2; D is possibly TRBD1 (6 bases). CDR1 and CDR2 from the germline V gene are SGHDN and FVKESK. The CDR3 runs 16 residues. Trimming removed 0 bases at V and 6 bases at J, with 17 bases between. CDR3: CASSQEGSIRGDGYTF. In DNA form, the CDR3 reads TGTGCCAGCAGCCAAGAAGGTTCAATAAGGGGGGATGGCTACACCTTC.

This clonotype is medium-sized. V is TRBV10-1 and J is TRBJ2-3; D may be TRBD2 (6 bases). The CDR3 spans 14 residues. Germline lookup yields CDR1 WNHNN and CDR2 SYGVQD (reference sequence). Trimming removed 4 bases at V and 1 base at J, with 9 bases between. The CDR3 DNA reads TGCGCCAGCAGTGGTAGCGGCCGCACAGATACGCAGTATTTT. Protein sequence: CASSGSGRTDTQYF.

This clonotype occurred once. The genes are TRBV6-2 or TRBV6-3 and TRBJ2-7; TRBD2 matches at 7 bases. This CDR3 has 16 residues. From germline, CDR1 is MNHEY and CDR2 SVGEGT. V was clipped by 2 bases and J by 5 bases; unmatched bases: 12. This CDR3 reads CASSYTVTSRQDEQYF. As DNA, the CDR3 is TGTGCCAGCAGTTACACGGTGACTAGCAGGCAGGACGAGCAGTACTTC.

Only one count was recorded for this clonotype. The chain is built from TRBV9 and TRBJ2-2; 12 bases agree with TRBD1. CDR3 length equals 16 residues. In germline, CDR1 is SGDLS, CDR2 YYNGEE. J was trimmed by 7 bases and V by 5 bases; bases with no gene match: 9. CDR3 DNA sequence: TGTGCCAGCAGTCCGACCGGGACAGGGGGCATCGGGGAGCTGTTTTTT. Translation: CASSPTGTGGIGELFF.

This clonotype was seen repeatedly, ten times or more. V is TRBV24-1 and J is TRBJ2-5, with D uncertain. This CDR3 region has 14 residues. Germline V gene sequence: CDR1 KGHDR, CDR2 SFDVKD. The V end was cut by 2 bases, the J end by 4 bases, with 10 bases between. CDR3 nucleotide sequence: TGTGCCACCAGTGATTCCGACGGAGTAGAGACCCAGTACTTC. Its protein product is CATSDSDGVETQYF.

In this sample, this clonotype turned up many times. The V gene is TRBV2, the J gene TRBJ1-2; tentatively, D is TRBD1 (5 bases). Looked up from germline, CDR1 is SNHLY and CDR2 is FYNNEI. Trimming removed 3 bases at V and 7 bases at J, with 6 bases between. This CDR3 region has 11 residues. This CDR3 is CASSDRVGYTF. In DNA form, the CDR3 reads TGTGCCAGCAGTGACAGGGTTGGCTACACCTTC.

This clonotype came up many times. The chain has TRBV27 and TRBJ1-2; the D is unclear. This CDR3 is 13 amino acids long. Trimming removed 6 bases at V and 3 bases at J, with 11 bases between. Germline V CDR1 and CDR2: MNHEY, SMNVEV (reference sequence). CDR3 residues: CASSPNYYYGYTF. CDR3 bases: TGTGCCAGCAGCCCGAATTACTACTATGGCTACACCTTC.

This clonotype appeared many times. CDR3 sequence reads: CASSHDPGGLAVYEQYF. The CDR3 region has the DNA TGTGCCAGCAGCCACGACCCCGGGGGACTAGCGGTCTACGAGCAGTACTTC. V is TRBV11-2 and J is TRBJ2-7; 11 bases align to TRBD2. V gave up 5 bases and J gave up 3 bases; unmatched junction bases: 12. Looked up from germline, CDR1 is SGHAT and CDR2 is FQNNGV. This CDR3 is 17 amino acids long.

This clonotype was seen repeatedly, ten times or more. The chain employs TRBV28 and TRBJ1-5; 8 nucleotides match TRBD1. This CDR3 is 15 amino acids long. The V gene end was trimmed by 5 bases and the J gene end by 5 bases; junction bases not matched to a gene: 8. Germline CDR1 MDHEN, CDR2 SYDVKM. CDR3 nucleotides: TGTGCCAGCAGTCCAAGGGACAGGACCGATCAGCCCCAGCATTTT. This codes for CASSPRDRTDQPQHF.

This clonotype was seen many times. With a much larger clone just one base away, this may be a read error. V usage is TRBV3-1 and J usage is TRBJ2-5; 12 bases are a match to TRBD2. V shed 6 bases, J shed 5 bases, and the junction held 7 bases outside the gene matches. CDR1 is LGHDT and CDR2 is YNNKEL in the germline V gene (reference sequence). CDR3 size: 15 residues. CDR3 DNA: TGTGCCAGCAGTCCTAGCGGGAGGGCCGTGGAGACCCAGTACTTC. It translates to CASSPSGRAVETQYF.